What follows describes a single T cell receptor beta chain. Its specificity is unknown. These data come from a study of cytomegalovirus exposure and HLA in healthy donors. Findings and caveats of the study: Sequencing likely caused a cluster of highly shared sequence variants.

Primers: 60 Vbeta forward and 13 Jbeta reverse. Data came from immunoSEQ multiplex PCR; TCRdb stores just in-frame clones and leaves some out. Seen here are 150,000 to 200,000 clones, over 70% observed once, and the top ten hold about an eighth. CDR1 SQVTM and CDR2 ANQGSEA come from the germline V gene. Trimming cost V 6 bases and J 4 bases, with 12 bases left between them. This CDR3 comprises 13 residues. The sample comprised PBMCs. The source is a woman aged 40 to 50 in good health and CMV-seronegative. The genes are TRBV29-1 and TRBJ2-2; D is perhaps TRBD1 (5 bases). The CDR3, as DNA: TGCAGCGTCAGAAGGGGAATCACCGGGGAGCTGTTTTTT. The encoded protein is CSVRRGITGELFF.